These T cell receptor beta chains were read from a single sample in a study of blood T cell repertoires in COVID-19. Assay used: immunoSEQ multiplex PCR; TCRdb lists only in-frame clones, some missing. Of about 400,000 clones in the sample, 88% are singletons; the top ten hold roughly 1.9%. The specimen sequenced was PBMCs or T cells enriched from blood (not recorded which). The receptors derive from a woman aged 40 to 50 with acute COVID-19. Each CDR3 is given with its conserved first and last residue. A D gene is named only where the DNA matches it firmly. Where a row states a size, it is once, few, many or the class of an expanded clone; other rows omit it.

TRBV11-3	TRBJ2-7	.	TRBD1	TGTGCCAGCAGCTTACAGGGGGATCTTTACGAGCAGTACTTC	CASSLQGDLYEQYF
TRBV19	TRBJ1-2	.	TRBD1	TGTGCCAGTAGTAGGGACAGGATCAACTATGGCTACACCTTC	CASSRDRINYGYTF
TRBV19	TRBJ1-1	.	TRBD1	TGTGCCAGTAGTAGCACAGGGGGCCGGACTGAAGCTTTCTTT	CASSSTGGRTEAFF
TRBV24-1	TRBJ2-3	.	TRBD2	TGTGCCACCAGTGATCGACTAGCTTCCCAAGATACGCAGTATTTT	CATSDRLASQDTQYF
TRBV3-1/TRBV3-2	TRBJ1-2	.	.	TGTGCCAGCAGCGGGAATAGGGGTAGCTATGGCTACACCTTC	CASSGNRGSYGYTF
TRBV5-1	TRBJ2-5	.	TRBD1	TGCGCCAGCAGCTTGGACGTACGGACAGGGAGGGAGACCCAGTACTTC	CASSLDVRTGRETQYF
TRBV9	TRBJ2-2	few	TRBD2	TGTGCCAGCAGCGTACCCGAGCGGGGGGGCGCGTCGATAGCCGGGGAGCTGTTTTTT	CASSVPERGGASIAGELFF
TRBV7-9	TRBJ1-3	.	TRBD1	TGTGCCAGCAGCCGGGACAGGGCTGGAAACACCATATATTTT	CASSRDRAGNTIYF
TRBV6-1	TRBJ2-5	.	TRBD2	TGTGCCAGCAGTGAAGGAATAGCGGGAGAGACCCAGTACTTC	CASSEGIAGETQYF
TRBV7-2	TRBJ2-1	.	TRBD2	TGTGCCAGCAGCTCGGACATAGCGGGGGGGCCGATGGATGAGCAGTTCTTC	CASSSDIAGGPMDEQFF
TRBV30	TRBJ2-7	.	TRBD1	TGTGCCTGGAGTCCAGGGGGTACCCACGAGCAGTACTTC	CAWSPGGTHEQYF
TRBV6-1	TRBJ2-2	.	.	TGTGCCAGCAGTGAAGTAGGGAGTCGTAACGGGGAGCTGTTTTTT	CASSEVGSRNGELFF
TRBV5-1	TRBJ2-3	once	.	TGCGCCAGCAGAGAGTTCTCCAACACAGATACGCAGTATTTT	CASREFSNTDTQYF
TRBV7-2	TRBJ1-6	.	TRBD1	TGTGCCAGCAGCCCACGCGACAGGGAAAGATCACCCCTCCACTTT	CASSPRDRERSPLHF
TRBV9	TRBJ1-6	.	.	TGTGCCAGCAGCGTAGAATTGGCTTCACCCCTCCACTTT	CASSVELASPLHF